These 8 T cell receptor beta chains were sequenced from one sample in a study of cytomegalovirus exposure and HLA in healthy donors. PCR was performed using 60 Vbeta and 13 Jbeta primers. Clones were sequenced by immunoSEQ multiplex PCR, and TCRdb holds only the in-frame ones, with some missing. The sample lists about 200,000 clones; 60% to 80% were seen once. The specimen sequenced was PBMCs. The origin of the receptors is a man younger than 35 in good health and CMV-seronegative.

This sequence joins TRBV6-5 and TRBJ1-4; possible D gene TRBD1, 5 bases. Germline V gene data show CDR1 as MNHEY and CDR2 as SVGAGI. The CDR3 runs to 16 residues. Trimming took off 2 bases at V and 3 bases at J, with 13 bases between the two ends. The CDR3 DNA reads TGTGCCAGCAGTTACGTCCGGGGGGAGGCTAATGAAAAACTGTTTTTT. Its protein product is CASSYVRGEANEKLFF.

V and J are TRBV15 and TRBJ2-7; 8 nucleotides align to TRBD2. Trimming removed 4 bases from V and 0 bases from J; junction bases left unmatched: 8. In germline, CDR1 is LNHNV, CDR2 YYDKDF (reference sequence). The CDR3 loop spans 16 amino acids. This CDR3 reads CATSTPTSGSSYEQYF. CDR3 DNA: TGTGCCACCAGCACTCCTACTAGCGGAAGCTCCTACGAGCAGTACTTC.

This clone was counted a single time. The DNA of the CDR3 is TGTGCCAGCAAGCTAGCGGGGGGGTTATCTGATGAGCAGTTCTTC. It encodes CASKLAGGLSDEQFF. The rearrangement links TRBV5-4 to TRBJ2-1, with 12 bases aligning to TRBD2. The V gene end was trimmed by 6 bases and the J gene end by 8 bases; junction bases not matched to a gene: 9. The CDR3 spans 15 residues. Per the germline V gene, CDR1 is SGHNT and CDR2 is YYREEE (reference sequence).

The chain is built from TRBV11-3 and TRBJ1-2; D is unresolved. Germline V gene sequence: CDR1 SGHNT, CDR2 YENEEA. This CDR3 region has 13 residues. V shed 3 bases and J shed 0 bases, with 5 bases lying between them. CDR3 sequence reads: CASSLSANYGYTF. CDR3 sequence (DNA): TGTGCCAGCAGCTTGTCAGCTAACTATGGCTACACCTTC.

The J gene is TRBJ2-7, the V gene TRBV20-1, with D unclear. The CDR3 has 11 residues. V dropped 0 bases and J dropped 11 bases, with 11 bases sitting between them. CDR1 is DFQATT and CDR2 is SNEGSKA in the germline V gene (reference sequence). This CDR3 reads CSARDEPSEYF. DNA of the CDR3: TGCAGTGCTAGAGATGAGCCGAGCGAGTACTTC.

A few counts support this clone. The rearrangement joins TRBV11-2 to TRBJ2-5; 7 bases map to TRBD2. CDR1 is SGHAT and CDR2 is FQNNGV in the germline V gene. The V segment lost 6 bases and the J segment 1 base; nucleotides outside the gene matches: 8. The CDR3 is 15 residues long. The CDR3, as DNA: TGTGCCAGCAGGCATAGTGGGGGGGGCCAAGAGACCCAGTACTTC. It encodes CASRHSGGGQETQYF.

This rearrangement joins TRBV27 to TRBJ1-6; TRBD1 agrees at 7 bases. CDR1 and CDR2 from the germline V gene are MNHEY and SMNVEV (reference sequence). The CDR3 runs to 16 residues. J lost 7 bases, V lost 6 bases, and 12 bases had no gene match. CDR3 in amino acids: CASSLLPGTVNSPLHF. CDR3 DNA: TGTGCCAGCAGCCTTCTACCCGGGACAGTCAATTCACCCCTCCACTTT.

The chain has TRBV9 and TRBJ2-2, with 7 bases lining up with TRBD1. Germline CDR1 reads SGDLS; CDR2 reads YYNGEE. V lost 3 bases to trimming and J lost 1 base; unmatched junction nucleotides: 0. This CDR3 spans 14 amino acids. CDR3 DNA sequence: TGTGCCAGCAGCGGGACAGGGAACACCGGGGAGCTGTTTTTT. Protein sequence: CASSGTGNTGELFF.